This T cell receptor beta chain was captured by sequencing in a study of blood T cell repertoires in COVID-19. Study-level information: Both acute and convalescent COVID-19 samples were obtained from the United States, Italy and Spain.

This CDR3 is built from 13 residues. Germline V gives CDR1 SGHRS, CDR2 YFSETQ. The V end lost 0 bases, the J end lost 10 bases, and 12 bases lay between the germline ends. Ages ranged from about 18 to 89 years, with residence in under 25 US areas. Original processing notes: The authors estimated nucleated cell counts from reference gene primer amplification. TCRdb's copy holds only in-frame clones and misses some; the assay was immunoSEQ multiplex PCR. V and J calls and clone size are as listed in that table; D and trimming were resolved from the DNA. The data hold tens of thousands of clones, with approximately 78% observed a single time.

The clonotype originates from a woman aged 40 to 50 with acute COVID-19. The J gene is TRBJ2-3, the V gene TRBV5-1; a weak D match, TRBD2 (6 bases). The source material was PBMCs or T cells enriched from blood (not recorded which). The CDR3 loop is CASSLVVSGAQYF. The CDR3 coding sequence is TGCGCCAGCAGCTTGGTGGTTTCGGGAGCGCAGTATTTT.